The 23 T cell receptor beta chains given below trace back to one sample, sequenced in a study of shared clonotypes between healthy human individuals. Assay used: immunoSEQ multiplex PCR; TCRdb lists only in-frame clones, some missing. The sample carries under 350,000 clones, roughly 91% recorded once. Sequenced sample: memory CD8+ T cells sorted from blood. Subset denoted: CD45RO+ cells pooled with CCR7-negative TemRA cells. These receptors all come from a man aged 18 to 29 in good health.

The chain combines TRBV9 with TRBJ1-2; D ambiguous. This CDR3 is 14 amino acids long. Germline CDR1 and CDR2: SGDLS and YYNGEE. Between the trimmed V and J ends, which lost 0 bases and 0 bases, there was a span of 6 bases. CDR3 nucleotide sequence: TGTGCCAGCAGCGTAGGGGAGGCTAACTATGGCTACACCTTC. This sequence encodes CASSVGEANYGYTF.

As concerns this clone: Possible read error: a much larger clone is one base away. The chain has TRBV11-2 and TRBJ1-4; 11 bases map to TRBD1. Germline CDR1 and CDR2: SGHAT and FQNNGV. The trim removed 3 bases at V and 1 base at J, leaving 1 base unmatched. CDR3 length: 16 residues. As DNA, the CDR3 is TGTGCCAGCAGCTTCGGGACAGGGGGAACTAATGAAAAACTGTTTTTT. It codes for CASSFGTGGTNEKLFF.

The V gene is TRBV7-9, the J gene TRBJ1-1; the D is unclear. The V gene lost 1 base and the J gene lost 6 bases, with 12 bases spanning the gap. Germline assignment: CDR1 SEHNR and CDR2 FQNEAQ (reference sequence). The CDR3 totals 14 residues. CDR3 residues: CASSLGPDGAEAFF. The CDR3 region has the DNA TGTGCCAGCAGCTTAGGACCTGACGGGGCTGAAGCTTTCTTT.

V gene TRBV6-1 combines with J gene TRBJ1-5; 8 bases match TRBD1. V dropped 5 bases and J dropped 2; count of bases not matched to a gene: 2. The CDR3 has 14 residues. Germline V lookup: CDR1 MNHNS, CDR2 SASEGT. The CDR3 region has the DNA TGTGCCAGCAGTCTGGACAGGGGCAATCAGCCCCAGCATTTT. As protein: CASSLDRGNQPQHF.

The V gene is TRBV2, the J gene TRBJ1-1; 9 nucleotides match TRBD1. The germline V gene has CDR1 SNHLY and CDR2 FYNNEI. V shed 8 bases, J shed 5 bases, and the junction held 9 bases outside the gene matches. The CDR3 is made up of 14 amino acids. DNA for the CDR3: TGTGCCAGCCAGTCCGGGACAGGGAGAACTGAAGCTTTCTTT. This codes for CASQSGTGRTEAFF.

The chain couples TRBV6-5 to TRBJ1-1; 8 bases are a match to TRBD1. The V and J ends lost 6 bases and 4 bases, in that order; junction bases with no gene match: 10. The CDR3 is 15 residues long. Germline lookup yields CDR1 MNHEY and CDR2 SVGAGI. The CDR3 reads CASSLVYRGSTEAFF. The CDR3 bases are TGTGCCAGCAGCCTCGTTTACAGGGGGAGCACTGAAGCTTTCTTT.

The genes are TRBV5-1 and TRBJ1-5; the match to TRBD1 covers 9 bases. The CDR3 extends over 14 amino acids. J gave up 7 bases and V 5 bases, and 7 bases lay outside the gene matches. The V gene's germline CDR1 is SGHRS and CDR2 YFSETQ. CDR3 nucleotide sequence: TGCGCCAGCAGAATTTCACAGGGGGCACAGCCCCAGCATTTT. It encodes CASRISQGAQPQHF. The full variable domain, its missing parts supplied by reference TRBV5-1 and TRBJ1-5, is KAGVTQTPRYLIKTRGQQVTLSCSPISGHRSVSWYQQTPGQGLQFLFEYFSETQRNKGNFPGRFSGRQFSNSRSEMNVSTLELGDSALYLCASRISQGAQPQHFGDGTRLSIL.

This rearrangement joins TRBV15 to TRBJ1-3, with D hard to call. Trimming took off 0 bases at V and 4 bases at J, with 10 bases between the two ends. The CDR3 loop spans 15 amino acids. From germline, CDR1 is LNHNV and CDR2 YYDKDF (reference sequence). The chain's CDR3 is CATSRDIGSGNTIYF. In DNA, the CDR3 is TGTGCCACCAGCAGAGATATCGGTTCGGGAAACACCATATATTTT.

The chain carries TRBV30 and TRBJ1-1, with TRBD1 identical over 7 bases. J was trimmed by 1 base and V by 5 bases; bases with no gene match: 4. The CDR3 loop spans 13 amino acids. Germline assignment: CDR1 GTSNPN and CDR2 SVGIG (reference sequence). The CDR3 DNA reads TGTGCCTGGGGGGGACAGCCGAACACTGAAGCTTTCTTT. It translates to CAWGGQPNTEAFF.

This clone was counted a few times. The chain combines TRBV4-1 with TRBJ2-7; 10 bases are a match to TRBD1. The CDR3 is 14 amino acids. From germline, CDR1 is MGHRA and CDR2 YSYEKL. Germline trimming cut 2 bases from V and 6 bases from J; bases unmatched to any gene: 4. The CDR3 nucleotides are TGCGCCAGCAGCCAACGACAGGGGGCTGGCGAGCAGTACTTC. Protein sequence: CASSQRQGAGEQYF.

This rearrangement joins TRBV11-2 to TRBJ2-1, with D maybe TRBD2 (6 bases). Trimming removed 4 bases at V and 10 bases at J, with 26 bases between. The germline V gene has CDR1 SGHAT and CDR2 FQNNGV. CDR3 length: 17 amino acids. Here the CDR3 DNA reads TGTGCCAGCAGCTCGAAACCGGGACTCCTGTCCAACCAGGAGCAGTTCTTC. This sequence encodes CASSSKPGLLSNQEQFF.

This chain uses TRBV10-2 with TRBJ2-7; 9 bases match TRBD2. Germline trimming cut 4 bases from V and 4 bases from J; bases unmatched to any gene: 11. This CDR3 is built from 16 residues. The germline gives CDR1 WSHSY, CDR2 SAAADI. The CDR3 DNA sequence: TGCGCCAGCAGTGGCCCTAGCGGGATTACAGGATACGAGCAGTACTTC. Protein sequence: CASSGPSGITGYEQYF.

This chain connects TRBV27 to TRBJ2-1; 8 nucleotides match TRBD1. V was clipped by 5 bases and J by 9 bases; unmatched bases: 6. The CDR3 spans 13 residues. Germline lookup yields CDR1 MNHEY and CDR2 SMNVEV (reference sequence). The CDR3 bases are TGTGCCAGCAGTAAGACAGGGGCCGGTGAGCAGTTCTTC. Translated, it gives CASSKTGAGEQFF.

This chain uses TRBV5-1 with TRBJ2-7; 9 bases map to TRBD1. The CDR3 runs to 13 residues. The ends lost 1 base at V and 7 bases at J; junction bases unmatched: 3. Germline CDR1 SGHRS, CDR2 YFSETQ. This CDR3 reads CASSLPDRGEQYF. CDR3 nucleotides: TGCGCCAGCAGCTTGCCGGACAGGGGTGAGCAGTACTTC.

The V call is TRBV2, the J call TRBJ2-1, with D maybe TRBD2 (5 bases). The CDR3 runs 13 residues. V lost 5 bases to trimming and J lost 4 bases, with 9 bases between them. CDR1 and CDR2 (germline): SNHLY, FYNNEI. The CDR3 DNA reads TGTGCCAGCAGTCTGGACTCTTACAATGAGCAGTTCTTC. Amino acids: CASSLDSYNEQFF. Together with reference TRBV2 and TRBJ2-1, the CDR3 gives the full variable domain: EPEVTQTPSHQVTQMGQEVILRCVPISNHLYFYWYRQILGQKVEFLVSFYNNEISEKSEIFDDQFSVERPDGSNFTLKIRSTKLEDSAMYFCASSLDSYNEQFFGPGTRLTVL.

J is TRBJ2-3 and V is TRBV7-9; TRBD1 is a possible D gene (6 bases). The CDR3 is made up of 13 amino acids. Looked up from germline, CDR1 is SEHNR and CDR2 is FQNEAQ (reference sequence). The V and J ends lost 5 bases and 3 bases respectively, with 9 bases between them. CDR3 sequence: CASSNRETDTQYF. Here the CDR3 DNA reads TGTGCCAGCAGCAACAGGGAGACAGATACGCAGTATTTT.

The V call is TRBV7-9, the J call TRBJ2-5, with unresolved D. This CDR3 spans 13 amino acids. Germline values: CDR1 SEHNR, CDR2 FQNEAQ (reference sequence). V lost 5 bases and J 5 bases, leaving 12 bases between the germline ends. Here the CDR3 DNA reads TGTGCCAGCAGCCAACCTGTGGGGGAGACCCAGTACTTC. Protein sequence: CASSQPVGETQYF.

The gene calls are TRBV5-1 and TRBJ2-7; D uncertain. CDR3 length equals 14 residues. With 1 base removed from V and 2 bases from J, the gap between germline ends came to 10 bases. Germline V gene data show CDR1 as SGHRS and CDR2 as YFSETQ. CDR3 region: CASSLSQNTYEQYF. In DNA, the CDR3 is TGCGCCAGCAGCTTGTCACAGAACACCTACGAGCAGTACTTC.

The V gene is TRBV6-5, the J gene TRBJ2-5; TRBD2 is a possible D gene (6 bases). Trimming removed 4 bases from V and 1 base from J, with 10 bases in between. CDR3 length: 14 residues. Germline lookup yields CDR1 MNHEY and CDR2 SVGAGI. DNA of the CDR3: TGTGCCAGCAGTTCACTAGCTTTCCAAGAGACCCAGTACTTC. Protein: CASSSLAFQETQYF.

The chain joins TRBV27 to TRBJ1-2, with unresolved D. The CDR3 length is 11 residues. Germline lookup yields CDR1 MNHEY and CDR2 SMNVEV (reference sequence). Trimming cost V 6 bases and J 2 bases, with 4 bases left between them. The DNA for the CDR3 is TGTGCCAGCAGGTCCAACTATGGCTACACCTTC. It encodes CASRSNYGYTF.

This clone was seen a few times. The likely explanation is a read error, given a far larger clone one base away. The chain employs TRBV7-8 and TRBJ2-3; 8 bases agree with TRBD1. The CDR3 contains 15 residues. Germline trimming cut 2 bases from V and 4 bases from J; bases unmatched to any gene: 5. Germline V CDR1 and CDR2: SGHVS, FQNEAQ. CDR3 residues: CASSLTRGPSDTQYF. The CDR3 DNA reads TGTGCCAGCAGCTTAACCAGGGGGCCGTCAGATACGCAGTATTTT.

This clone was detected a few times. The chain links TRBV5-1 to TRBJ1-1; D uncertain. Trimming stripped 4 bases from V and 5 bases from J, with 12 bases between. From germline, CDR1 is SGHRS and CDR2 YFSETQ. The CDR3 consists of 13 residues. The CDR3 coding sequence is TGCGCCAGCAGCCCAGCATGGGGAACTGAAGCTTTCTTT. Protein sequence: CASSPAWGTEAFF.

The gene calls are TRBV9 and TRBJ1-2; D gene uncertain. Germline-derived CDR1 and CDR2 are SGDLS and YYNGEE. This CDR3 is built from 12 residues. The V end was cut by 1 base, the J end by 8 bases, with 9 bases between. Here the CDR3 reads CASSVPPHGYTF. CDR3 in DNA: TGTGCCAGCAGCGTACCCCCTCACGGCTACACCTTC.